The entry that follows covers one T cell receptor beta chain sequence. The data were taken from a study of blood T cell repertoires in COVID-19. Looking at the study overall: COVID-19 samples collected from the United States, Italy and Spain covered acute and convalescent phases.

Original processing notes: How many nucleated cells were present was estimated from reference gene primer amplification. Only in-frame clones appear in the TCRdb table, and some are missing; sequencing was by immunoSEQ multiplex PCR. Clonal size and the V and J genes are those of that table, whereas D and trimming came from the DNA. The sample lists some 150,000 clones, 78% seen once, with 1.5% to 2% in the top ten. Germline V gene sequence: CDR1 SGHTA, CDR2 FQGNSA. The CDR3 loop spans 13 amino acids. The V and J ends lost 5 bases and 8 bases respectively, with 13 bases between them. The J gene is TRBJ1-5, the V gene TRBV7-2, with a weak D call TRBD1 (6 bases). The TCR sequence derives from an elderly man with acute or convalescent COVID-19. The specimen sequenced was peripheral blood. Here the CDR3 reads CASSIGQSKPQHF. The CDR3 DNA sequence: TGTGCCAGCAGCATTGGACAGTCTAAGCCCCAGCATTTT.